The next 32 T cell receptor beta chains were all read from a single sample in a study of blood T cell repertoires in COVID-19. The data were produced by immunoSEQ multiplex PCR, yet TCRdb's version contains in-frame clones alone and is incomplete. This sample carries 160,000 or so clones, roughly 91% of them seen once, and the ten largest clones take roughly 2.1%. Sequencing used peripheral blood. Receptors were obtained from a man aged 18 to 29 with acute or convalescent COVID-19.

The chain employs TRBV29-1 and TRBJ2-3; 14 bases agree with TRBD2. After removal of 1 base from V and 5 bases from J, the junction contained 17 bases not matched to a gene. This CDR3 spans 20 amino acids. From germline, CDR1 is SQVTM and CDR2 ANQGSEA. CDR3 in DNA: TGCAGCGTTGAAGGCACAGAGGGACTAGCGGGGGAAACTAGGCAAGATACGCAGTATTTT. This sequence encodes CSVEGTEGLAGETRQDTQYF.

This clone was recorded many times. This rearrangement joins TRBV7-9 to TRBJ1-3; weak D call: TRBD1 (6 bases). From germline, CDR1 is SEHNR and CDR2 FQNEAQ (reference sequence). CDR3 size: 15 residues. Trimming stripped 5 bases from V and 2 bases from J, with 13 bases between. This CDR3 reads CASSPQGSAGNTIYF. CDR3 sequence (DNA): TGTGCCAGCAGCCCCCAGGGGTCAGCTGGAAACACCATATATTTT.

The chain carries TRBV7-9 and TRBJ2-7, with D unresolved. Trimming removed 4 bases from V and 2 bases from J, with 6 bases in between. CDR3 length: 12 amino acids. Germline assignment: CDR1 SEHNR and CDR2 FQNEAQ (reference sequence). CDR3 residues: CASSSPAYEQYF. Written as DNA, the CDR3 is TGTGCCAGCAGCTCCCCAGCCTACGAGCAGTACTTC.

This clone has just one count. The V and J genes are TRBV18 and TRBJ1-2; the D gene is possibly TRBD1 (5 bases). This CDR3 has 14 amino acids. Germline CDR1 and CDR2: KGHSH and LQKENI. V gave up 2 bases and J gave up 3 bases, with 10 bases separating them. In DNA, the CDR3 is TGTGCCAGCTCACCAAATCAGGGTTACTATGGCTACACCTTC. Its translation: CASSPNQGYYGYTF.

This chain uses TRBV10-1 with TRBJ2-7; D unclear. V was shortened by 4 bases and J by 3 bases, with 4 bases between the two germline ends. The length of the CDR3 is 11 residues. The germline CDR1 and CDR2 sequences are WNHNN and SYGVQD (reference sequence). Here the CDR3 reads CASSVYYEQYF. The DNA of the CDR3 is TGCGCCAGCAGTGTCTACTACGAGCAGTACTTC.

CDR3 DNA: TGCGCCAGCAGCTTTTTTCCGGGACAGGGGGCCCGGGAAAACATTCAGTACTTC. It yields the protein CASSFFPGQGARENIQYF. The V gene is TRBV5-1, the J gene TRBJ2-4, with 12 nucleotides matching TRBD1. The CDR3 has 18 residues. V lost 2 bases and J lost 5; bases outside the gene matches: 11. Germline V gene data show CDR1 as SGHRS and CDR2 as YFSETQ.

The chain employs TRBV7-9 and TRBJ1-6, with D possibly matching TRBD1 (6 bases). Per germline, CDR1 SEHNR and CDR2 FQNEAQ (reference sequence). V gave up 1 base and J gave up 8 bases, with 9 bases separating them. The CDR3 consists of 14 residues. The CDR3 DNA reads as TGTGCCAGCAGCTTAGGACCAGGGGATTCACCCCTCCACTTT. It specifies CASSLGPGDSPLHF.

This chain connects TRBV6-2 or TRBV6-3 to TRBJ2-5; D call uncertain. The V and J ends lost 5 bases and 0 bases respectively, with 10 bases between them. The CDR3 loop spans 14 amino acids. Germline CDR1 MNHEY, CDR2 SVGEGT. In DNA, the CDR3 is TGTGCCAGCAGTATCGACGGGTACCAAGAGACCCAGTACTTC. Translating gives CASSIDGYQETQYF.

The rearrangement joins TRBV12-5 to TRBJ2-7; D not certain. The CDR3 has 13 residues. In germline, CDR1 is LGHNT, CDR2 FRNRAP. The V end lost 3 bases, the J end lost 4 bases, and 10 bases lay between the germline ends. The DNA for the CDR3 is TGTGCTAGTGGTTTAGACTTCTATTACGAGCAGTACTTC. Its translation: CASGLDFYYEQYF. The entire variable domain, with the rest obtained from reference TRBV12-5 and TRBJ2-7, is as follows: DARVTQTPRHKVTEMGQEVTMRCQPILGHNTVFWYRQTMMQGLELLAYFRNRAPLDDSGMPKDRFSAEMPDATLATLKIQPSEPRDSAVYFCASGLDFYYEQYFGPGTRLTVT.

This chain joins TRBV7-8 and TRBJ2-3, with TRBD1 as a possible D gene (7 bases). The CDR3 covers 17 residues. V lost 1 base and J 7 bases, leaving 21 bases between the germline ends. CDR1 SGHVS and CDR2 FQNEAQ come from the germline V gene. CDR3 bases: TGTGCCAGCAGCTTAGGGAGGGGGCGCATTCCAGTCTATACGCAGTATTTT. Encoded protein: CASSLGRGRIPVYTQYF.

The chain is built from TRBV19 and TRBJ1-5; 8 bases align to TRBD1. J lost 5 bases, V lost 9 bases, and 12 bases had no gene match. Germline V gene lookup returns CDR1 LNHDA and CDR2 SQIVND (reference sequence). The CDR3 runs 15 residues. CDR3 protein: CASTSDRVLYQPQHF. The CDR3 bases are TGTGCCAGCACCTCGGACAGGGTTCTTTATCAGCCCCAGCATTTT.

This rearrangement joins TRBV10-1 to TRBJ2-3; tentatively, D is TRBD1 (7 bases). The ends were cut back, 0 bases at V and 5 bases at J, with 21 bases in the middle. Germline values: CDR1 WNHNN, CDR2 SYGVQD (reference sequence). The CDR3 has 18 residues. The CDR3 here is CASSESLSGRGARDTQYF. In DNA, the CDR3 is TGCGCCAGCAGTGAGTCTCTATCGGGCAGGGGGGCAAGAGATACGCAGTATTTT.

This clone has just a few counts. V is TRBV5-4 and J is TRBJ1-6; TRBD1 might be the D (6 bases). V lost 4 bases to trimming and J lost 4 bases, with 12 bases between them. The CDR3 has 15 residues. CDR1 and CDR2 from the germline V gene are SGHNT and YYREEE (reference sequence). The CDR3 reads CASSDGQSYNSPLHF. Here the CDR3 DNA reads TGTGCCAGCAGCGACGGACAGTCATATAATTCACCCCTCCACTTT. The full variable domain, with the rest looked up from reference TRBV5-4 and TRBJ1-6, is ETGVTQSPTHLIKTRGQQVTLRCSSQSGHNTVSWYQQALGQGPQFIFQYYREEENGRGNFPPRFSGLQFPNYSSELNVNALELDDSALYLCASSDGQSYNSPLHFGNGTRLTVT.

Comments on this clone: Its ends do not fully match the called genes, so a read error is possible. The chain combines TRBV6-5 with TRBJ1-5; 9 bases fit TRBD1. CDR1 is MNHEY, CDR2 SVGAGI, per germline. The CDR3 is made up of 15 amino acids. CDR3 nucleotide sequence: TGTGCCAGCAGTTCGGACAGGGGAATAAATCCGCCCCAGCATTTT. Its protein is CASSSDRGINPPQHF.

The rearrangement links TRBV9 to TRBJ2-3, with 8 positions matching TRBD1. Trimming removed 4 bases from V and 2 bases from J; junction bases left unmatched: 6. Germline V gene data show CDR1 as SGDLS and CDR2 as YYNGEE. The CDR3 extends over 15 amino acids. This chain's CDR3 is CASSIRQGNTDTQYF. CDR3 coding DNA: TGTGCCAGCAGCATACGACAGGGGAACACAGATACGCAGTATTTT.

The sample holds one count of this clone. This chain connects TRBV2 to TRBJ2-1, with D possibly matching TRBD1 (5 bases). Trimming shortened V by 6 bases and J by 2 bases, and 8 bases separated the two germline ends. The germline V gene has CDR1 SNHLY and CDR2 FYNNEI. This CDR3 has 13 amino acids. The CDR3 nucleotides are TGTGCCAGCAGAGACAGCCCCTACAATGAGCAGTTCTTC. Its protein is CASRDSPYNEQFF. Using reference TRBV2 and TRBJ2-1 for the parts outside the CDR3, the full variable domain is EPEVTQTPSHQVTQMGQEVILRCVPISNHLYFYWYRQILGQKVEFLVSFYNNEISEKSEIFDDQFSVERPDGSNFTLKIRSTKLEDSAMYFCASRDSPYNEQFFGPGTRLTVL.

On this clone itself: The identical CDR3 is also encoded by other nucleotide sequences in the sample. The chain combines TRBV9 with TRBJ1-5; D call uncertain. Germline loops: CDR1 SGDLS, CDR2 YYNGEE. The CDR3 consists of 14 residues. V was shortened by 3 bases and J by 0 bases, with 7 bases between the two germline ends. CDR3 in amino acids: CASSATDSNQPQHF. The CDR3 bases are TGTGCCAGCAGCGCGACTGATAGCAATCAGCCCCAGCATTTT.

The chain employs TRBV7-9 and TRBJ2-1, with a weak D call TRBD1 (5 bases). CDR1 is SEHNR and CDR2 is FQNEAQ in the germline V gene (reference sequence). The ends were cut back, 1 base at V and 7 bases at J, with 14 bases in the middle. This CDR3 contains 15 residues. The CDR3 sequence: CASSLGVQVVNEQFF. The CDR3 nucleotides read TGTGCCAGCAGCTTAGGGGTACAGGTTGTAAATGAGCAGTTCTTC.

The chain is built from TRBV2 and TRBJ2-7; no firm D call. Germline V gene data show CDR1 as SNHLY and CDR2 as FYNNEI. V lost 7 bases and J 3 bases, leaving 10 bases between the germline ends. CDR3 size: 12 residues. CDR3: CASTLVYYEQYF. The CDR3, as DNA: TGTGCCAGCACCCTAGTCTACTACGAGCAGTACTTC.

The chain couples TRBV5-5 to TRBJ1-2, with D perhaps TRBD1 (6 bases). Trimming shortened V by 3 bases and J by 4 bases, and 16 bases separated the two germline ends. The CDR3 spans 15 residues. Germline-derived CDR1 and CDR2 are SGHKS and YYEKEE (reference sequence). CDR3 DNA sequence: TGTGCCAGCAGCTCCTCCGGGGGGCAAGGCTATGGCTACACCTTC. It translates to CASSSSGGQGYGYTF.

This rearrangement joins TRBV10-2 to TRBJ2-2, with 8 nucleotides matching TRBD2. This CDR3 has 14 amino acids. Losses at the gene ends were 6 bases for V and 7 bases for J; bases not matched to a gene: 7. Germline lookup yields CDR1 WSHSY and CDR2 SAAADI. CDR3 coding DNA: TGCGCCAGCAGGGCGGGAGGTTACTACGGGGAGCTGTTTTTT. Its translation: CASRAGGYYGELFF.

The genes are TRBV7-9 and TRBJ1-6; TRBD1 matches at 9 bases. Germline V gives CDR1 SEHNR, CDR2 FQNEAQ (reference sequence). V shed 2 bases, J shed 2 bases, and the junction held 4 bases outside the gene matches. This CDR3 is 17 amino acids long. The CDR3 loop is CASSLTGQGTYNSPLHF. CDR3 nucleotides: TGTGCCAGCAGCTTAACGGGACAGGGCACCTATAATTCACCCCTCCACTTT.

The CDR3 spells CASSPGGAEAFF. CDR3 coding DNA: TGTGCCAGCAGCCCGGGGGGGGCTGAAGCTTTCTTT. This chain links TRBV11-2 with TRBJ1-1, with D maybe TRBD1 (5 bases). The V end lost 5 bases, the J end lost 6 bases, and 10 bases lay between the germline ends. Germline-derived CDR1 and CDR2 are SGHAT and FQNNGV. The CDR3 extends over 12 amino acids.

This rearrangement joins TRBV7-7 to TRBJ2-1; a weak D match, TRBD2 (6 bases). The CDR3 extends over 13 amino acids. CDR1 is SSHAT and CDR2 is FNYEAQ in the germline V gene (reference sequence). Deletions cut 4 bases from V and 9 bases from J, with 13 bases between. For the CDR3, the DNA is TGTGCCAGCAGCTCCAATTCCGGGGGTGAGCAGTTCTTC. Protein: CASSSNSGGEQFF.

The V call is TRBV3-1 (or the pseudogene TRBV3-2), the J call TRBJ1-2; 8 nucleotides align to TRBD1. This CDR3 contains 16 residues. Per germline, CDR1 LGHDT and CDR2 YNNKEL (reference sequence). Germline trimming cut 2 bases from V and 4 bases from J; bases unmatched to any gene: 9. The CDR3 is CASSQRSQGALYGYTF. The CDR3 bases are TGTGCCAGCAGCCAACGAAGCCAGGGGGCCCTCTATGGCTACACCTTC.

The chain has TRBV5-1 and TRBJ1-2; TRBD1 is a possible D gene (5 bases). This CDR3 comprises 13 residues. V dropped 0 bases and J dropped 8 bases, with 11 bases sitting between them. Germline loops: CDR1 SGHRS, CDR2 YFSETQ. This CDR3 is CASSLVQGGGYTF. In DNA form, the CDR3 reads TGCGCCAGCAGCTTGGTCCAGGGCGGAGGCTACACCTTC.

The chain links TRBV27 to TRBJ2-2; D remains unclear. Germline assignment: CDR1 MNHEY and CDR2 SMNVEV (reference sequence). The CDR3 runs to 16 residues. V was pared by 0 bases and J by 3 bases, with 11 bases between. The CDR3 bases are TGTGCCAGCAGTTTATCAAGTCACTTCTACACCGGGGAGCTGTTTTTT. Translation gives CASSLSSHFYTGELFF.

This chain uses TRBV27 with TRBJ2-1; 10 bases fit TRBD2. V was pared by 4 bases and J by 0 bases, with 0 bases of the junction left unmatched. This CDR3 contains 15 residues. CDR1 MNHEY and CDR2 SMNVEV come from the germline V gene (reference sequence). CDR3 sequence: CASSSSGSSYNEQFF. The CDR3 region has the DNA TGTGCCAGCAGTTCTAGCGGGAGCTCCTACAATGAGCAGTTCTTC.

This sequence joins TRBV30 and TRBJ2-3; no reliable D call. Per germline, CDR1 GTSNPN and CDR2 SVGIG (reference sequence). Trimming removed 0 bases at V and 5 bases at J, with 6 bases between. The CDR3 contains 12 residues. In nucleotides, the CDR3 is TGTGCCTGGAGTGTACTTAGAGATACGCAGTATTTT. This translates into CAWSVLRDTQYF.

The gene calls are TRBV5-1 and TRBJ2-7; a weak D match, TRBD1 (5 bases). The CDR3 loop spans 15 amino acids. Germline loops: CDR1 SGHRS, CDR2 YFSETQ. With 0 bases removed from V and 1 base from J, the gap between germline ends came to 11 bases. The CDR3 DNA reads TGCGCCAGCAGCTTGGCAGGGCTAAAATCCTACGAGCAGTACTTC. Its translation is CASSLAGLKSYEQYF.

The chain uses TRBV3-1 (or the pseudogene TRBV3-2) and TRBJ2-2, with 7 bases aligning to TRBD2. Germline CDR1 reads LGHDT; CDR2 reads YNNKEL (reference sequence). The CDR3 loop spans 16 amino acids. The V and J ends lost 11 bases and 3 bases, in that order; junction bases with no gene match: 15. CDR3 loop: CARGHPWGGDTGELFF. Here the CDR3 DNA reads TGTGCCCGCGGGCACCCGTGGGGGGGGGACACCGGGGAGCTGTTTTTT.

The rearrangement links TRBV30 to TRBJ1-3; D possibly corresponds to TRBD1 (5 bases). This CDR3 comprises 15 residues. Per the germline V gene, CDR1 is GTSNPN and CDR2 is SVGIG (reference sequence). V gave up 2 bases and J gave up 0 bases, with 11 bases separating them. The CDR3 region is CAWSLGAISGNTIYF. Written as DNA, the CDR3 is TGTGCCTGGAGTTTAGGGGCAATCTCTGGAAACACCATATATTTT.